This T cell receptor (beta chain) is drawn from a study of OX40 agonist ivuxolimab in advanced cancers. Background for the entire study: Ivuxolimab was an agonistic, fully human IgG2 monoclonal antibody directed against OX40 (CD134), a costimulatory receptor. Intravenous ivuxolimab was administered to patients every 2 weeks at six dose levels: 0.01, 0.1, 0.3, 1.5, 3 and 10 mg/kg. Of the 50 to 55 dose-escalation patients, hepatocellular carcinoma was present in 19, melanoma in approximately 15, renal cell carcinoma in 9 and head and neck cancer in 9. In the dose-escalation cohort, more than 80% of patients were male, and the mean age was approximately 60 years with a range of roughly 23 to 90. Patients were allowed to have had prior anti-PD-1, anti-PD-L1 or anti-CTLA-4 therapy, and roughly 40% of the dose-escalation patients had been treated with checkpoint inhibitors. Partial responses were achieved by three dose-escalation patients, of whom one had hepatocellular carcinoma and two had cutaneous melanoma. Peripheral TCRbeta sequencing aimed to test whether ivuxolimab altered TCR sequence diversity and caused clonal T-cell expansion. The paper reports the monotherapy dose-escalation portion (N of about 56 patients) of the phase I ivuxolimab trial. The investigation overall reported the following: Low levels of normalized T-cell clonal expansion were also shown by some nonresponding patients. In the 0.1-3.0 mg/kg groups, partial responders had among the lowest normalized peripheral clonal expansion, particularly in CD8+ T cells. At doses from 0.1 to 3.0 mg/kg, clonal expansion was seen in both CD4+ and CD8+ blood T cells between baseline and week 6. The antigen specificity of the clonally expanded peripheral T cells was not determined. After ivuxolimab, expanded clones were on average more numerous among CD8+ T cells than among CD4+ T cells.

The V and J ends are trimmed by 4 bases and 5 bases, leaving 21 bases between them. CDR3 length: 16 amino acids, cysteine to phenylalanine. Only CDR3 DNA is held: 48 bases, read in frame from base 1. As encoded in the germline V gene, CDR1 is MNHNS while CDR2 is SASEGT. The trial excluded patients who had a history of autoimmune disease or who were on systemic immunosuppression. Peripheral blood for TCR sequencing was collected from all dose cohorts at baseline, on cycle 4 day 1, and on cycle 7 day 1. Samples were obtained from an open-label, multicenter, first-in-human phase I dose-escalation trial of ivuxolimab. Adults with locally advanced or metastatic melanoma, renal cell, hepatocellular, or head and neck squamous cell carcinoma were enrolled in the trial. CD4+ and CD8+ T cells were sorted separately from peripheral blood before TCR sequencing. On this clone itself: Its antigen is unknown. Within one base of it there is no much larger clone, and no base qualities were kept.

To sequence the TCRbeta CDR3 region, genomic DNA was isolated from the sorted cells. TCRbeta CDR3 regions were sequenced using the immunoSEQ Assay. TCRdb mirrors the immuneACCESS table, restricted to in-frame sequences. Some clones are absent from its copies; in checked studies, under half trace to an unresolved V gene, and the reason for the others is unknown. The sample table contains about 80,000 clones; only one count was recorded for 80% to 90% of them. The ten largest clones take up less than 6.5% of the sample. This TCR came from an adult with an advanced solid tumor such as melanoma, head and neck, liver or kidney cancer. The sequenced sample was CD4+ or CD8+ T cells sorted from blood, obtained in a trial of the OX40 agonist ivuxolimab. This chain is built from TRBV6-1 and TRBJ2-7, with TRBD2 perhaps the D gene, on 5 matching bases. This receptor has the CDR3 CASSGRTFQGPHEQYF. The sequence in DNA is TGTGCCAGCAGTGGACGGACTTTTCAAGGGCCTCACGAGCAGTACTTC.